A selection of T cell receptor beta chains follows, all from one sample in a study of blood T cell repertoires in COVID-19. The table came from immunoSEQ multiplex PCR; TCRdb's copy has only in-frame clones and leaves some out. This sample has more than 95,000 clones, with approximately 85% found just once. The sequenced sample was peripheral blood. These receptors originate from a woman older than 75 with acute or convalescent COVID-19. Both conserved end residues are part of each CDR3. Fields, in order: V gene, J gene, D gene, clone size, CDR3 protein, CDR3 DNA. The D gene is left open where the match is weak. Rows may omit the clone size; those that give it use once, few, many or a size class.

v_gene: TRBV28
j_gene: TRBJ1-1
d_gene: .
abundance: .
CDR3aa: CASFPGGKTEAFF
CDR3nt: TGTGCCAGCTTCCCAGGAGGGAAGACTGAAGCTTTCTTT

v_gene: TRBV28
j_gene: TRBJ1-2
d_gene: .
abundance: .
CDR3aa: CASSLLGVGYGYTF
CDR3nt: TGTGCCAGCAGTTTGTTAGGGGTGGGGTATGGCTACACCTTC

v_gene: TRBV5-8
j_gene: TRBJ1-5
d_gene: TRBD1
abundance: .
CDR3aa: CASTQDRPQPQHF
CDR3nt: TGTGCCAGCACCCAGGACAGGCCCCAGCCCCAGCATTTT

v_gene: TRBV5-1
j_gene: TRBJ1-4
d_gene: .
abundance: .
CDR3aa: CASSLVGETGEKLFF
CDR3nt: TGCGCCAGCAGCTTGGTTGGCGAAACCGGGGAAAAACTGTTTTTT

v_gene: TRBV10-3
j_gene: TRBJ1-2
d_gene: .
abundance: .
CDR3aa: CAIRGWGSEQVGYTF
CDR3nt: TGTGCCATCCGGGGGTGGGGCAGTGAGCAAGTTGGCTACACCTTC

v_gene: TRBV14
j_gene: TRBJ2-1
d_gene: TRBD2
abundance: .
CDR3aa: CASSHATSGQYNEQFF
CDR3nt: TGTGCCAGCAGCCATGCCACTAGCGGCCAGTACAATGAGCAGTTCTTC

v_gene: TRBV5-1
j_gene: TRBJ2-1
d_gene: TRBD1
abundance: once
CDR3aa: CASRLGQGANNEQFF
CDR3nt: TGCGCCAGCCGCTTGGGACAGGGGGCCAACAATGAGCAGTTCTTC

v_gene: TRBV5-5
j_gene: TRBJ1-1
d_gene: .
abundance: .
CDR3aa: CASSWDLNTEAFF
CDR3nt: TGTGCCAGCAGCTGGGACTTAAACACTGAAGCTTTCTTT

v_gene: TRBV4-2
j_gene: TRBJ1-4
d_gene: TRBD1
abundance: .
CDR3aa: CASSPPRDSNEKLFF
CDR3nt: TGTGCCAGCAGTCCCCCCCGGGACAGTAATGAAAAACTGTTTTTT

v_gene: TRBV7-2
j_gene: TRBJ2-3
d_gene: .
abundance: once
CDR3aa: CASSPPGADTQYF
CDR3nt: TGTGCCAGCAGCCCCCCCGGGGCAGATACGCAGTATTTT

v_gene: TRBV5-1
j_gene: TRBJ1-3
d_gene: TRBD1
abundance: .
CDR3aa: CASSKGTDSGNTIYF
CDR3nt: TGCGCCAGCAGCAAAGGGACAGACTCTGGAAACACCATATATTTT

v_gene: TRBV19
j_gene: TRBJ1-1
d_gene: .
abundance: .
CDR3aa: CASSTTGIRDTEAFF
CDR3nt: TGTGCCAGTAGTACCACCGGGATTAGGGACACTGAAGCTTTCTTT

v_gene: TRBV10-3
j_gene: TRBJ2-5
d_gene: TRBD1
abundance: .
CDR3aa: CAINDRGGTETQYF
CDR3nt: TGTGCCATCAACGACAGGGGGGGAACAGAGACCCAGTACTTC